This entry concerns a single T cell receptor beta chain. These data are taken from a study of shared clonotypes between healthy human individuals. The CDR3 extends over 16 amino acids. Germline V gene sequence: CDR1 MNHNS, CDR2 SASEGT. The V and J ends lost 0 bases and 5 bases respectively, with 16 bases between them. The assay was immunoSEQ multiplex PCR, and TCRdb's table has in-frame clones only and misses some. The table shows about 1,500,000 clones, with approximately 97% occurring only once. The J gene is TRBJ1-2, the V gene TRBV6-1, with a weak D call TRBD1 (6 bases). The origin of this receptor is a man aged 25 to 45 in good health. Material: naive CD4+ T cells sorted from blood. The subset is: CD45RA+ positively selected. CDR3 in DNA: TGTGCCAGCAGTGAAGCGCTCGGACAGTCGGGTTATGGCTACACCTTC. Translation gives CASSEALGQSGYGYTF.